Below are 5 T cell receptor beta chains sequenced from a single sample in a study of T-cell memory formation after mild COVID-19. TCRdb re-called the 5' RACE reads with MiXCR, one entry per CDR3 protein. The repertoire holds approximately 570,000 distinct CDR3 sequences, with about 20% as singletons. Sequenced material: PBMCs or a T cell subset sorted from them (not recorded which). The receptors originated from an adult woman who had mild COVID-19 (a few samples of this study predate the infection). Cell type and time point are not known.

This chain uses TRBV11-2 with TRBJ2-5; D is ambiguous. The CDR3 runs to 14 residues. Per the germline V gene, CDR1 is SGHAT and CDR2 is FQNNGV. Trimming left V 1 base short and J 4 bases short, with 10 bases between. The CDR3 loop is CASSLAWQRETQYF. In nucleotides, the CDR3 is TGTGCCAGCAGCTTAGCTTGGCAGAGAGAGACCCAGTACTTC.

This clonotype was seen many times. The CDR3 DNA reads TGTGCCAGCAGTTTAGGGAGGCCCGGGGCCAACGTCCTGACTTTC. Residues: CASSLGRPGANVLTF. This chain uses TRBV27 with TRBJ2-6, with D possibly TRBD2 on 6 matching bases. Trimming cost V 2 bases and J 4 bases, with 9 bases left between them. Germline V gives CDR1 MNHEY, CDR2 SMNVEV (reference sequence). The CDR3 extends over 15 amino acids.

This clonotype was counted only a few times. The rearrangement joins TRBV3-1 to TRBJ2-2; TRBD2 agrees at 12 bases. The CDR3 is made up of 18 amino acids. The junction had 6 bases not matched to a gene; V was cut back by 2 bases and J by 2 bases. In germline, CDR1 is LGHDT, CDR2 YNNKEL (reference sequence). The CDR3 DNA follows: TGTGCCAGCAGCCAAAGGGCTAGCGGGAGGGATAACACCGGGGAGCTGTTTTTT. Translating gives CASSQRASGRDNTGELFF.

This clonotype was picked up a small number of times. The rearrangement uses TRBV5-1 and TRBJ2-3, with D unresolved. Trimming took off 2 bases at V and 8 bases at J, with 21 bases between the two ends. The CDR3 totals 16 residues. Germline V CDR1 and CDR2: SGHRS, YFSETQ. CDR3 sequence (DNA): TGCGCCAGCAGCTTCGATATGGTGAATGTGAAGGGTACGCAGTATTTT. Amino acids: CASSFDMVNVKGTQYF.

The chain has TRBV20-1 and TRBJ1-2; 8 bases line up with TRBD1. The CDR3 totals 14 residues. Germline V gene data show CDR1 as DFQATT and CDR2 as SNEGSKA (reference sequence). J lost 3 bases, V lost 4 bases, and 7 bases had no gene match. This CDR3 reads CSATPGQAHYGYTF. The CDR3 bases are TGCAGTGCTACTCCGGGACAGGCACACTATGGCTACACCTTC.